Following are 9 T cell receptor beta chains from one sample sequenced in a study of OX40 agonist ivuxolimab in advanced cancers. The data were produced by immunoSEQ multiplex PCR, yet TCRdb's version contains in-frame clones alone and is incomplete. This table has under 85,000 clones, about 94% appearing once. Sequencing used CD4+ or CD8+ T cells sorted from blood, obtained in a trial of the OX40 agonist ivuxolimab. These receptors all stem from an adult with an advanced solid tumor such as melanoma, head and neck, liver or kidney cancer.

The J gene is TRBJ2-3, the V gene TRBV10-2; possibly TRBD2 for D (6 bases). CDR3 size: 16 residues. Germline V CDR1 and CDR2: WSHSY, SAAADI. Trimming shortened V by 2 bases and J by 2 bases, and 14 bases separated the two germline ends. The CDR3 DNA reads TGCGCCAGCAGTGAGGAGTTGACTAGATACACAGATACGCAGTATTTT. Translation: CASSEELTRYTDTQYF.

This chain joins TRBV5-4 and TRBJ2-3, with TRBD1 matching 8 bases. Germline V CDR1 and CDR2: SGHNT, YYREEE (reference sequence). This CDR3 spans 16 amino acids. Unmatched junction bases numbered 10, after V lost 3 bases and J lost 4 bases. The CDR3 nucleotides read TGTGCCAGCAGCTCCGGACAGGGTACTCCCCCAGATACGCAGTATTTT. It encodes CASSSGQGTPPDTQYF.

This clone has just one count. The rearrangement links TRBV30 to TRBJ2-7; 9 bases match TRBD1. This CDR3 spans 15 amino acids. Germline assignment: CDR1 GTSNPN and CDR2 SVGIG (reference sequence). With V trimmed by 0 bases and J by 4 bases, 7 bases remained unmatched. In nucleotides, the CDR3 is TGTGCCTGGAGTGTACACTGGGACAGGGTTTACGAGCAGTACTTC. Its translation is CAWSVHWDRVYEQYF.

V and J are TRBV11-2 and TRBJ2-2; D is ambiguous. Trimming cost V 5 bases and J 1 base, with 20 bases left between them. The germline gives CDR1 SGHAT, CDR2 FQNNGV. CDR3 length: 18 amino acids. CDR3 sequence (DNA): TGTGCCAGCAGCCTCCTAAGAGGCGGAACACAGAACACCGGGGAGCTGTTTTTT. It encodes CASSLLRGGTQNTGELFF.

The CDR3: CAGGGFNTEAFF. CDR3 coding DNA: TGTGCAGGGGGGGGATTTAACACTGAAGCTTTCTTT. The chain employs TRBV7-6 and TRBJ1-1, with D perhaps matching TRBD1 (6 bases). The CDR3 sequence is 12 residues long. Germline V gene lookup returns CDR1 SGHVS and CDR2 FNYEAQ. Full variable domain (rest looked up from reference TRBV7-6 and TRBJ1-1): GAGVSQSPRYKVTKRGQDVALRCDPISGHVSLYWYRQALGQGPEFLTYFNYEAQQDKSGLPNDRFSAERPEGSISTLTIQRTEQRDSAMYRCAGGGFNTEAFFGQGTRLTVV.

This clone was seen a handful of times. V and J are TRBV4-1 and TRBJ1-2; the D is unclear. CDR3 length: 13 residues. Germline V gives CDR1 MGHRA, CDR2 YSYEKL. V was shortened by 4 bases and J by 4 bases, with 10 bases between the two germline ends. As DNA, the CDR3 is TGCGCCAGCAGCCTGACCTCTTCCTATGGCTACACCTTC. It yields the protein CASSLTSSYGYTF.

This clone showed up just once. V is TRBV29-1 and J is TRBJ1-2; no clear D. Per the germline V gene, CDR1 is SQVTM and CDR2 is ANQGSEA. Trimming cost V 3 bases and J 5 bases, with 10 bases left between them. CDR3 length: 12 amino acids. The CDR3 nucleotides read TGCAGCGTTGATGTGTCCGAGTATGGCTACACCTTC. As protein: CSVDVSEYGYTF.

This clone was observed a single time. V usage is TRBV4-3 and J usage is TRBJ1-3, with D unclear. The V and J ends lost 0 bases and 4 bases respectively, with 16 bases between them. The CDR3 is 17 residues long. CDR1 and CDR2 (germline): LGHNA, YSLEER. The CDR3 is CASSQEPHSGRGNTIYF. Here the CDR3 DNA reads TGCGCCAGCAGCCAAGAACCGCATTCCGGCAGGGGAAACACCATATATTTT.

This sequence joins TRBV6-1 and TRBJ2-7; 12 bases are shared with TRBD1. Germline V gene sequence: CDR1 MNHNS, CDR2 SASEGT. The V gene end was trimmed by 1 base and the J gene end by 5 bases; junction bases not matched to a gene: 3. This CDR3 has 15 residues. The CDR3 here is CASSEVGTGGHEQYF. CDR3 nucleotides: TGTGCCAGCAGTGAAGTTGGGACAGGGGGCCACGAGCAGTACTTC.